Listed below are T cell receptor beta chains from one sample, sequenced in a study of OX40 agonist ivuxolimab in advanced cancers. Method: immunoSEQ multiplex PCR; TCRdb's copy keeps in-frame clones and lacks some. The repertoire holds about 53,000 clones, with approximately 90% as singletons. Sequenced here: CD4+ or CD8+ T cells sorted from blood, sampled in a trial of the OX40 agonist ivuxolimab. The receptors shown here come from an adult with an advanced solid tumor such as melanoma, head and neck, liver or kidney cancer. CDR3s include the opening cysteine and the closing phenylalanine or tryptophan. The D gene is left open where the match is weak. Some rows mark clone size as missing; the rest say once, few, many or name a class of expanded clone.

size: NA; J: TRBJ1-3; D: NA; V: TRBV4-3; DNA: TGCGCCAGCAGCCAAGGGGTCGCCGGAAACACCATATATTTT; CDR3: CASSQGVAGNTIYF
size: NA; J: TRBJ2-7; D: NA; V: TRBV18; DNA: TGTGCCAGCTCACGGGATGTAGCCTCCTACGAGCAGTACTTC; CDR3: CASSRDVASYEQYF
size: NA; J: TRBJ2-3; D: TRBD2; V: TRBV6-1; DNA: TGTGCCAGCAGACTAGCGGGAGGCACAGATACGCAGTATTTT; CDR3: CASRLAGGTDTQYF
size: NA; J: TRBJ2-1; D: NA; V: TRBV27; DNA: TGTGCCAGCAGTTTGGGGGCCCGGTACAATGAGCAGTTCTTC; CDR3: CASSLGARYNEQFF
size: NA; J: TRBJ1-1; D: TRBD1; V: TRBV28; DNA: TGTGCCAGCAGTCTCGGGACAGGTATCCTTGAAGCTTTCTTT; CDR3: CASSLGTGILEAFF
size: NA; J: TRBJ2-6; D: NA; V: TRBV6-1; DNA: TGTGCCAGCGGGACAATAGGGGCCAACGTCCTGACTTTC; CDR3: CASGTIGANVLTF
size: NA; J: TRBJ1-2; D: NA; V: TRBV6-5; DNA: TGTGCCAGCAGTCCTAACTATGGCTACACCTTC; CDR3: CASSPNYGYTF
size: NA; J: TRBJ2-7; D: TRBD1; V: TRBV10-2; DNA: TGCGCCAGCAGTGAGACAGGGGCCGAGCAGTACTTC; CDR3: CASSETGAEQYF
size: NA; J: TRBJ2-5; D: NA; V: TRBV5-6; DNA: TGTGCCAGCAGCCGATCCGGGACCGAAGAGACCCAGTACTTC; CDR3: CASSRSGTEETQYF
size: NA; J: TRBJ2-5; D: TRBD2; V: TRBV15; DNA: TGTGCCACCAGCAGAGATGCGGGGGTTGAGACCCAGTACTTC; CDR3: CATSRDAGVETQYF
size: NA; J: TRBJ2-1; D: TRBD2; V: TRBV9; DNA: TGTGCCAGCAGCCCGGAGGGGGGACTAGCGAAAAATGAGCAGTTCTTC; CDR3: CASSPEGGLAKNEQFF
size: once; J: TRBJ2-1; D: NA; V: TRBV30; DNA: TGTGCCTGGAGTGTATTTCAGGGAGGGCAGTTCTTC; CDR3: CAWSVFQGGQFF
size: once; J: TRBJ1-3; D: NA; V: TRBV6-5; DNA: TGTGCCAGCAGTTACTCAGGGGTCGGAAACACCATATATTTT; CDR3: CASSYSGVGNTIYF
size: NA; J: TRBJ1-1; D: NA; V: TRBV25-1; DNA: TGTGCCAGCAGTGAATTTAAGGGACCCGCATCGCGAGCTTTCTTT; CDR3: CASSEFKGPASRAFF
size: once; J: TRBJ2-3; D: NA; V: TRBV27; DNA: TGTGCCAGCAGCTCCGCCTGGAACACAGATACGCAGTATTTT; CDR3: CASSSAWNTDTQYF
size: once; J: TRBJ2-3; D: NA; V: TRBV20-1; DNA: TGCAGTGCTCTGGGGGCAGATACGCAGTATTTT; CDR3: CSALGADTQYF
size: once; J: TRBJ2-6; D: NA; V: TRBV11-2; DNA: TGTGCCAGCATCCCATTAAGGAGGTTACCCTCTGGGGCCAACGTCCTGACTTTC; CDR3: CASIPLRRLPSGANVLTF